This T cell receptor (beta chain) comes out of a study of blood T cell repertoires in COVID-19. Background on the study: The study drew acute and convalescent COVID-19 samples from the United States, Italy and Spain.

In the original analysis: Estimates of nucleated cell counts were drawn from the amplification of reference gene primers. The protocol was immunoSEQ multiplex PCR, while the TCRdb copy is restricted to in-frame clones and leaves out a portion. The V and J calls and the clone size are those of that table, but D and trimming were determined from the DNA. The profile shows about 370,000 clones, about 90% of them singletons. V lost 1 base and J 5 bases, leaving 17 bases between the germline ends. The germline gives CDR1 SEHNR, CDR2 FQNEAQ (reference sequence). The length of the CDR3 is 16 residues. The sequencing input was peripheral blood. This chain connects TRBV7-9 to TRBJ2-5; the D gene is possibly TRBD1 (6 bases). The sequence was obtained from a woman in her thirties with COVID-19, enrolled during active disease. CDR3 nucleotides: TGTGCCAGCAGCTTAGGGTGGATGGGGGCGCGGGAGACCCAGTACTTC. Protein sequence: CASSLGWMGARETQYF.